Described below is a single T cell receptor (beta chain) sequence and its context. Its antigen is currently unknown. This specimen includes other DNA sequences encoding the same CDR3. The V gene end was trimmed by 5 bases and the J gene end by 1 base; junction bases not matched to a gene: 1. Germline V lookup: CDR1 MNHEY, CDR2 SVGAGI. The CDR3 runs 13 residues. This entry is derived from a study of cytomegalovirus exposure and HLA in healthy donors. The wider study: The 100 to 150 validation repertoires were reported in a later analysis to have been generated on the same platform as the roughly 630 first-cohort repertoires.

Overall study findings and caveats: Published work reported that the classifier diagnosed cytomegalovirus status with high specificity and sensitivity. Specificity of a few CMV-associated chains for CMV antigens was verified in vitro. Some TCR beta chains (about 170 of them) were listed as cytomegalovirus-associated.

Assay used: immunoSEQ multiplex PCR; TCRdb lists only in-frame clones, some missing. The sample holds under 200,000 clones, roughly 86% seen once. The rearrangement links TRBV6-5 to TRBJ1-1, with 7 positions matching TRBD1. Sequenced input: PBMCs. This TCR came from a young woman in good health and CMV-seropositive. CDR3 DNA sequence: TGTGCCAGCAGTCGACAGGGGAACACTGAAGCTTTCTTT. It translates to CASSRQGNTEAFF.